The clone carrying this TCR beta chain appeared a few times. V was clipped by 6 bases and J by 0 bases, with 12 bases between them. The CDR3 spans 15 residues. Germline CDR1 is MNHEY and CDR2 is SMNVEV (reference sequence). This specimen comes from a study of T-cell reconstitution after alpha-beta-depleted transplantation in children. Researchers prepared the TCRbeta library using unique molecular identifiers, the study reports. TCRdb reprocessed the PCR reads with MiXCR, giving one entry per CDR3 protein. The profile shows about 540,000 distinct CDR3 sequences, about 17% of them singletons. The source was PBMCs from the stem cell graft donor, collected from the stem cell graft. The V call is TRBV27, the J call TRBJ2-1, with a weak D call TRBD2 (5 bases). The TCR sequence derives from a human donor who donated a stem cell graft to a child with acute lymphoblastic leukemia. DNA for the CDR3: TGTGCCAGCAGCCTAGCCTATAGCTCCTACAATGAGCAGTTCTTC. It is translated as CASSLAYSSYNEQFF.